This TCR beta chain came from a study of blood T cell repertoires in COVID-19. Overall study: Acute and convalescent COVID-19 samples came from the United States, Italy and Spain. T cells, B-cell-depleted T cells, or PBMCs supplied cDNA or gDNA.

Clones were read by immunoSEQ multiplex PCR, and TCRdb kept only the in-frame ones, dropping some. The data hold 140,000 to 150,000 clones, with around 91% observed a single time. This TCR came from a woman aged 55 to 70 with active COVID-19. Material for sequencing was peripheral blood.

DNA for the CDR3: TGTGCCAGCAGTACACGACTAGCGGGAGATCACGGGGAGCTGTTTTTT. It codes for CASSTRLAGDHGELFF. This chain joins TRBV2 and TRBJ2-2; 12 positions agree with TRBD2. V gave up 5 bases and J gave up 7 bases; unmatched junction bases: 8. Germline V gene lookup returns CDR1 SNHLY and CDR2 FYNNEI. The CDR3 consists of 16 residues.